Following are 25 T cell receptor beta chains from one sample sequenced in a study of cytomegalovirus exposure and HLA in healthy donors (TCRdb year 2017). Libraries came from the immunoSEQ multiplex PCR assay. For the multiplex PCR, a mixture combining 60 forward primers for TCR Vbeta segments and 13 reverse primers for TCR Jbeta segments was used. TCRdb provides this immuneACCESS table in a form limited to in-frame rearrangements. Some clones are lacking; in checked studies, under half of them reflect an unresolved V gene, and why the rest are absent is not known. The sample has 85,000 to 120,000 clones on record, roughly 70% of them singletons. 2.5% to 3.5% of the sample comes from the top ten. The material sequenced was PBMCs. The receptors were gathered from a male donor in good health and CMV-seropositive.

The chain recombines TRBV29-1 with TRBJ2-6; D may be TRBD1 (5 bases). The V end lost 6 bases, the J end lost 0 bases, and 15 bases lay between the germline ends. CDR1 and CDR2 from the germline V gene are SQVTM and ANQGSEA. This CDR3 has 16 amino acids. CDR3 protein: CSVGPDSISGANVLTF. The CDR3 DNA sequence: TGCAGCGTGGGGCCAGACTCAATCTCTGGGGCCAACGTCCTGACTTTC.

The chain recombines TRBV2 with TRBJ1-4; a possible D gene is TRBD1 (5 bases). V was cut by 2 bases and J by 7 bases, with 14 bases left in between. CDR3 length: 15 amino acids. CDR1 SNHLY and CDR2 FYNNEI come from the germline V gene. In nucleotides, the CDR3 is TGTGCCAGCAGTGAACGCGCGGGGGTAGTTGAAAAACTGTTTTTT. Residues: CASSERAGVVEKLFF. The variable domain in full, with the rest retrieved from reference TRBV2 and TRBJ1-4, is EPEVTQTPSHQVTQMGQEVILRCVPISNHLYFYWYRQILGQKVEFLVSFYNNEISEKSEIFDDQFSVERPDGSNFTLKIRSTKLEDSAMYFCASSERAGVVEKLFFGSGTQLSVL.

This clone was counted a single time. The chain joins TRBV7-4 to TRBJ2-7, with no clear D. The CDR3 runs to 14 residues. V was trimmed by 6 bases and J by 0 bases, leaving 12 bases between them. Germline-derived CDR1 and CDR2 are SGHVT and SQSDAQ. This chain's CDR3 is CASSVMSDSYEQYF. The CDR3 DNA reads TGTGCCAGCAGTGTAATGAGCGACTCCTACGAGCAGTACTTC.

The rearrangement links TRBV4-3 to TRBJ2-5; 8 bases fit TRBD1. CDR3 length: 16 residues. Germline V gene data show CDR1 as LGHNA and CDR2 as YSLEER. With V trimmed by 0 bases and J by 9 bases, 12 bases remained unmatched. CDR3 sequence: CASSQEVAGQVGSQYF. The CDR3 coding sequence is TGCGCCAGCAGCCAAGAGGTGGCGGGACAGGTCGGGTCCCAGTACTTC.

The rearrangement joins TRBV6-5 to TRBJ2-7; 10 nucleotides match TRBD1. Germline CDR1 MNHEY, CDR2 SVGAGI. The J segment lost 6 bases and the V segment lost 5 bases, leaving 7 bases of the junction unmatched. This CDR3 spans 14 amino acids. The CDR3 loop is CASSTGDRGSEQYF. CDR3 bases: TGTGCCAGCAGTACGGGGGACAGGGGAAGCGAGCAGTACTTC.

This clone was seen only a few times. The chain carries TRBV6-1 and TRBJ2-3; 7 bases are a match to TRBD2. The ends lost 10 bases at V and 2 bases at J; junction bases unmatched: 12. The CDR3 is made up of 15 amino acids. Germline V gene lookup returns CDR1 MNHNS and CDR2 SASEGT. The DNA of the CDR3 is TGTGCCACCCAAGCGGGGACTCTATACACAGATACGCAGTATTTT. Its protein product is CATQAGTLYTDTQYF.

The chain recombines TRBV5-6 with TRBJ2-5; D remains unclear. Trimming removed 5 bases from V and 2 bases from J, with 16 bases in between. The CDR3 has 15 residues. Germline V gene sequence: CDR1 SGHDT, CDR2 YYEEEE. The DNA for the CDR3 is TGTGCCAGCAGTTCTAACGTCTACCGACAAGAGACCCAGTACTTC. Translated, it gives CASSSNVYRQETQYF.

The CDR3 region has the DNA TGTGCCAGCAGCTTAAACCCAGCGGGGGCGACAGATACGCAGTATTTT. Amino acid sequence: CASSLNPAGATDTQYF. The V and J genes are TRBV7-3 and TRBJ2-3; 8 nucleotides align to TRBD2. After removal of 1 base from V and 3 bases from J, the junction contained 6 bases not matched to a gene. The CDR3 runs 16 residues. Germline-derived CDR1 and CDR2 are SGHTA and FQGTGA. Full variable domain (missing parts from reference TRBV7-3 and TRBJ2-3): GAGVSQTPSNKVTEKGKYVELRCDPISGHTALYWYRQSLGQGPEFLIYFQGTGAADDSGLPNDRFFAVRPEGSVSTLKIQRTERGDSAVYLCASSLNPAGATDTQYFGPGTRLTVL.

J is TRBJ1-1 and V is TRBV4-3, with D possibly matching TRBD1 (5 bases). The V gene's germline CDR1 is LGHNA and CDR2 YSLEER. V lost 4 bases, J lost 4 bases, and 16 bases lay in between. The CDR3 is made up of 15 amino acids. The CDR3 DNA reads as TGCGCCAGCAGCCTGGTTGGGGGGTCGGGCACTGAAGCTTTCTTT. Its translation: CASSLVGGSGTEAFF.

J is TRBJ2-2 and V is TRBV4-3, with 11 bases fitting TRBD2. The V and J ends lost 2 bases and 5 bases, in that order; junction bases with no gene match: 4. The CDR3 is 16 amino acids. The germline V gene has CDR1 LGHNA and CDR2 YSLEER. The CDR3: CASSQWLAGGTGELFF. The DNA of the CDR3 is TGCGCCAGCAGCCAATGGCTAGCGGGGGGTACCGGGGAGCTGTTTTTT.

This chain uses TRBV7-8 with TRBJ1-3, with TRBD1 as a possible D gene (6 bases). Germline V gene sequence: CDR1 SGHVS, CDR2 FQNEAQ. Trimming removed 5 bases from V and 15 bases from J, with 20 bases in between. The CDR3 length is 13 residues. The CDR3 is CASSRGSQGLAYF. The DNA of the CDR3 is TGTGCCAGCAGCCGCGGTTCTCAGGGGTTGGCATATTTT.

The chain uses TRBV29-1 and TRBJ2-7; weak D call: TRBD1 (6 bases). CDR3 length: 13 residues. Germline V lookup: CDR1 SQVTM, CDR2 ANQGSEA. Trimming took 4 bases from V and 3 from J, leaving 13 bases between them. CDR3 in amino acids: CSVGGRGFYEQYF. The CDR3 DNA follows: TGCAGCGTTGGGGGGCGAGGTTTCTACGAGCAGTACTTC.

The chain has TRBV6-5 and TRBJ2-7, with 11 bases fitting TRBD1. The CDR3 totals 13 residues. Trimming cost V 7 bases and J 9 bases; bases outside gene matches: 8. The V gene's germline CDR1 is MNHEY and CDR2 SVGAGI. CDR3 in amino acids: CASTRGQGGRQYF. For the CDR3, the DNA is TGTGCCAGCACCAGGGGACAGGGGGGAAGGCAGTACTTC.

V usage is TRBV23-1 and J usage is TRBJ2-5; a weak D match, TRBD1 (5 bases). TRBV23-1 is labeled an ORF, and its function is uncertain. CDR3 length: 15 residues. V lost 0 bases and J 3 bases, leaving 11 bases between the germline ends. CDR3 coding DNA: TGCGCCAGCAGTCAATCGGTTGAAGGGGAAGAGACCCAGTACTTC. Residues: CASSQSVEGEETQYF.

V usage is TRBV4-3 and J usage is TRBJ2-7; D is uncertain. Germline V CDR1 and CDR2: LGHNA, YSLEER. V lost 3 bases and J lost 2, with 11 bases in between. This CDR3 is built from 14 residues. CDR3 in amino acids: CASSHGRGPYEQYF. The CDR3 DNA follows: TGCGCCAGCAGCCATGGTCGCGGTCCCTACGAGCAGTACTTC.

DNA for the CDR3: TGTGCCATCAGTGGGCAGATCCCTGAAGCTTTCTTT. Translating it yields CAISGQIPEAFF. J is TRBJ1-1 and V is TRBV10-3; D gene uncertain. Per the germline V gene, CDR1 is ENHRY and CDR2 is SYGVKD. Trimming stripped 4 bases from V and 6 bases from J, with 9 bases between. This CDR3 comprises 12 residues.

The rearrangement joins TRBV28 to TRBJ2-7, with TRBD1 as a possible D gene (6 bases). The CDR3 consists of 17 residues. Trimming removed 5 bases at V and 5 bases at J, with 25 bases between. The germline CDR1 and CDR2 sequences are MDHEN and SYDVKM. Here the CDR3 reads CASSGGSGRGTGDEQYF. The CDR3 DNA reads as TGTGCCAGCAGTGGGGGTTCCGGAAGGGGGACCGGCGACGAGCAGTACTTC.

V and J are TRBV4-2 and TRBJ2-2; TRBD2 agrees at 8 bases. The CDR3 spans 14 residues. The trim removed 4 bases at V and 6 bases at J, leaving 4 bases unmatched. Germline CDR1 is LGHNA and CDR2 is YNFKEQ. CDR3 loop: CASSRPGLAGELFF. In nucleotides, the CDR3 is TGTGCCAGCAGCCGCCCGGGACTAGCCGGGGAGCTGTTTTTT.

This clone was picked up a small number of times. The V call is TRBV6-1, the J call TRBJ1-1; D remains ambiguous. This CDR3 contains 13 residues. Germline CDR1 MNHNS, CDR2 SASEGT. The ends were cut back, 4 bases at V and 1 base at J, with 7 bases in the middle. CDR3: CASSAVPNTEAFF. The CDR3 DNA reads TGTGCCAGCAGTGCGGTGCCGAACACTGAAGCTTTCTTT.

This chain links TRBV6-5 with TRBJ2-7, with D perhaps TRBD1 (5 bases). Trimming took 10 bases from V and 3 from J, leaving 22 bases between them. Per the germline V gene, CDR1 is MNHEY and CDR2 is SVGAGI. This CDR3 is built from 15 residues. CDR3 loop: CATLRKGQGNYEQYF. The CDR3 coding sequence is TGTGCCACGCTTAGGAAGGGCCAGGGTAACTACGAGCAGTACTTC.

The chain employs TRBV29-1 and TRBJ2-1; 9 bases align to TRBD2. CDR1 and CDR2 from the germline V gene are SQVTM and ANQGSEA. The CDR3 is made up of 16 amino acids. Trimming at V came to 3 bases and at J to 0 bases, leaving 6 bases not matched to a gene. The CDR3 region has the DNA TGCAGCGTTGACTCCCCTAGCGGGGACTCCTACAATGAGCAGTTCTTC. This gives the protein CSVDSPSGDSYNEQFF.

This chain connects TRBV5-1 to TRBJ2-3; TRBD2 matches at 8 bases. The CDR3 length is 14 residues. Losses at the gene ends were 6 bases for V and 0 bases for J; bases not matched to a gene: 3. From germline, CDR1 is SGHRS and CDR2 YFSETQ. CDR3 nucleotides: TGCGCCAGCAAACTAGCGGATAGCACAGATACGCAGTATTTT. Protein product: CASKLADSTDTQYF.

The CDR3 coding sequence is TGTGCCAGCAGCTTGTTAGCGGGGGCCTCCTACAATGAGCAGTTCTTC. Amino acids: CASSLLAGASYNEQFF. The chain combines TRBV5-6 with TRBJ2-1; 9 bases are a match to TRBD2. CDR1 and CDR2 from the germline V gene are SGHDT and YYEEEE. Germline trimming cut 1 base from V and 0 bases from J; bases unmatched to any gene: 2. This CDR3 is 16 amino acids long. The full variable domain, rest sourced from reference TRBV5-6 and TRBJ2-1, is DAGVTQSPTHLIKTRGQQVTLRCSPKSGHDTVSWYQQALGQGPQFIFQYYEEEERQRGNFPDRFSGHQFPNYSSELNVNALLLGDSALYLCASSLLAGASYNEQFFGPGTRLTVL.

The chain links TRBV28 to TRBJ2-7, with 9 bases matching TRBD2. Trimming at V came to 3 bases and at J to 3 bases, leaving 9 bases not matched to a gene. Germline CDR1 and CDR2: MDHEN and SYDVKM. This CDR3 is built from 16 residues. The CDR3 loop is CASSFSIAGENYEQYF. The CDR3 region has the DNA TGTGCCAGCAGTTTCTCGATAGCGGGAGAGAACTACGAGCAGTACTTC.

The rearrangement joins TRBV28 to TRBJ1-5; D is undetermined. Trimming left V 4 bases short and J 3 bases short, with 10 bases between. The germline gives CDR1 MDHEN, CDR2 SYDVKM. The CDR3 consists of 14 residues. Written as DNA, the CDR3 is TGTGCCAGCAGTTACCACAGAGTCAATCAGCCCCAGCATTTT. Its translation: CASSYHRVNQPQHF.